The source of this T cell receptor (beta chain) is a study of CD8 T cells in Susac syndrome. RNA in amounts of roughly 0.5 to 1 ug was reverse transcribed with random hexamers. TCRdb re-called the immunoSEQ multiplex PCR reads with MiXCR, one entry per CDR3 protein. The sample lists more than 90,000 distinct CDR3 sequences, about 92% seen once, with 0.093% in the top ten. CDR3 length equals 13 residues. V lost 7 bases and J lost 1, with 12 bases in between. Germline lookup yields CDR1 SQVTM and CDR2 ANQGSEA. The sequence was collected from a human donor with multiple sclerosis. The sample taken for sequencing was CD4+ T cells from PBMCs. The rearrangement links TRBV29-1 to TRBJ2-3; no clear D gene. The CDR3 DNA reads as TGCAGCGCCGGGTTTCGGGGCACAGATACGCAGTATTTT. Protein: CSAGFRGTDTQYF.